The source of this T cell receptor beta chain is a study of cytomegalovirus exposure and HLA in healthy donors. Sequencing used immunoSEQ multiplex PCR; TCRdb keeps in-frame clones, though not all of them. The sample lists over 200,000 clones, 80% to 90% occurring once. The CDR3 has 15 amino acids. Germline CDR1 reads SGHNT; CDR2 reads YYREEE (reference sequence). V lost 4 bases and J lost 4; bases outside the gene matches: 9. This TCR was sampled from a woman aged 18-29 years in good health and CMV-seronegative. Sequences were obtained from PBMCs. The V call is TRBV5-4, the J call TRBJ2-7; 9 positions agree with TRBD1. The CDR3 DNA follows: TGTGCCAGCAGCCAAGGGGACAGGGACCCTTACGAGCAGTACTTC. The encoded protein is CASSQGDRDPYEQYF. Full variable domain (remainder filled in from reference TRBV5-4 and TRBJ2-7): ETGVTQSPTHLIKTRGQQVTLRCSSQSGHNTVSWYQQALGQGPQFIFQYYREEENGRGNFPPRFSGLQFPNYSSELNVNALELDDSALYLCASSQGDRDPYEQYFGPGTRLTVT.